A selection of T cell receptor beta chains follows, all from one sample in a study of tumor and adjacent non-tumor tissue in lung cancer. MiXCR was run by TCRdb on the multiplex PCR reads, yielding one entry per CDR3 protein. The sample contains 65,000 to 85,000 distinct CDR3 sequences, 76% of which appear only once. The specimen sequenced was distant non-tumor lung tissue. The receptor set was obtained from a man between 60 and 75 years old with non-small cell lung cancer. Both conserved end residues are part of each CDR3.

TRBV13,TRBJ2-7,CASSTRAGSSYEQYF
TRBV12-3/TRBV12-4,TRBJ2-7,CDSNPGTGGLEQYF
TRBV6-5,TRBJ1-5,CASSYSGGNQPQHF
TRBV29-1,TRBJ1-1,CSVDGPGVNTEAFF
TRBV10-3,TRBJ1-5,CTIRSDRGYQPQHF
TRBV28,TRBJ2-1,CASTPGGGSGSARYGEQFF
TRBV14,TRBJ2-5,CVSSRWTCGRQKTQYF
TRBV5-4,TRBJ2-6,CASSSDRGASGANVLTF
TRBV29-1,TRBJ2-3,CCVGEWVTDTQYF
TRBV11-1,TRBJ2-5,CASSKDTYQEIKYF
TRBV4-1,TRBJ1-1,CTSSHCSEAFF
TRBV29-1,TRBJ1-4,CSVGTGCTNEKLFF
TRBV5-4,TRBJ1-1,CASSLDADPKAFF
TRBV20-1,TRBJ2-3,CSTGRGTDTQYF
TRBV29-1,TRBJ1-2,CSGTGDGCYTF
TRBV6-1,TRBJ1-2,CASSVVAGGAYVYTF
TRBV4-1,TRBJ2-1,CTRSDTYNEQFF
TRBV29-1,TRBJ2-5,CSVETGVQETPYF
TRBV14,TRBJ2-4,CACCPAGANIQYF
TRBV20-1,TRBJ2-7,CNDRDAGGEQYF
TRBV4-1,TRBJ2-5,CDSSQLRHQLYF
TRBV6-5,TRBJ2-7,CASGYEGLEYEQYF
TRBV6-6,TRBJ2-7,CGSATGTGYEQYF
TRBV4-1,TRBJ1-2,CVSSQDPPDRGLGYTF
TRBV20-1,TRBJ2-1,CSGSREMRYNEQFF
TRBV6-5,TRBJ1-5,CASNYSAVTRDQPQHF
TRBV7-8,TRBJ2-1,CASSLEWICIHNEEFF
TRBV18,TRBJ1-2,CASSPRPQGATSGYTF
TRBV6-1,TRBJ2-7,CASSVWVGRIAQSSYEQYF
TRBV29-1,TRBJ2-2,CSIEKRENNGELFF
TRBV5-6,TRBJ2-3,CASSEMTADTLYF
TRBV28,TRBJ2-7,CASSVSSYEQYF
TRBV20-1,TRBJ2-3,CTADGSMGTDMQYF
TRBV7-9,TRBJ1-2,CASSSIPLDGIGWYGYTF
TRBV29-1,TRBJ1-4,CSVENPKGADEKLFF